Shown below are 14 T cell receptor beta chains from a single sample sequenced in a study of blood T cell repertoires in COVID-19. Method: immunoSEQ multiplex PCR; TCRdb's copy keeps in-frame clones and lacks some. The repertoire includes fewer than 300,000 clones, approximately 87% of them detected once, and under 2.5% sits in the top ten. Sequencing was carried out using peripheral blood. These receptors originate from a woman between 45 and 60 years old with acute or convalescent COVID-19.

The genes are TRBV5-1 and TRBJ2-5; D is undetermined. The CDR3 consists of 15 residues. V lost 4 bases and J 5 bases, leaving 18 bases between the germline ends. Per the germline V gene, CDR1 is SGHRS and CDR2 is YFSETQ. CDR3 loop: CASSNSPGSWETQYF. DNA for the CDR3: TGCGCCAGCAGCAACTCTCCCGGGTCCTGGGAGACCCAGTACTTC. Using reference TRBV5-1 and TRBJ2-5 for the parts outside the CDR3, the full variable domain is KAGVTQTPRYLIKTRGQQVTLSCSPISGHRSVSWYQQTPGQGLQFLFEYFSETQRNKGNFPGRFSGRQFSNSRSEMNVSTLELGDSALYLCASSNSPGSWETQYFGPGTRLLVL.

The chain combines TRBV7-8 with TRBJ1-1, with unresolved D. There are 15 residues in the CDR3. V was cut by 8 bases and J by 3 bases, with 19 bases left in between. Looked up from germline, CDR1 is SGHVS and CDR2 is FQNEAQ. CDR3 in DNA: TGTGCCAGCGGCAACATGGGAGGACGGGACACTGAAGCTTTCTTT. This translates into CASGNMGGRDTEAFF.

The chain couples TRBV5-5 to TRBJ1-3; the match to TRBD1 covers 8 bases. Germline lookup yields CDR1 SGHKS and CDR2 YYEKEE (reference sequence). The CDR3 is 14 amino acids. Trimming at V came to 2 bases and at J to 4 bases, leaving 2 bases not matched to a gene. CDR3 DNA sequence: TGTGCCAGCAGCTTTTGGACAGGGGGAAACACCATATATTTT. This encodes CASSFWTGGNTIYF.

V and J are TRBV6-5 and TRBJ2-1; TRBD2 aligns across 13 bases. The germline V gene encodes CDR1 MNHEY and CDR2 SVGAGI. V was pared by 7 bases and J by 6 bases, with 6 bases of the junction left unmatched. CDR3 length equals 15 residues. The CDR3 loop reads CASTLGLAGVNEQFF. CDR3 coding DNA: TGTGCCAGCACCCTCGGACTAGCGGGAGTCAATGAGCAGTTCTTC.

The rearrangement uses TRBV5-4 and TRBJ2-5; 11 bases align to TRBD2. The J segment lost 2 bases and the V segment lost 3 bases, leaving 6 bases of the junction unmatched. The CDR3 runs to 16 residues. CDR1 and CDR2 from the germline V gene are SGHNT and YYREEE (reference sequence). CDR3 bases: TGTGCCAGCAGCTCCCGGACTAGCGGGCAACAAGAGACCCAGTACTTC. Encoded protein: CASSSRTSGQQETQYF.

The V gene is TRBV6-6, the J gene TRBJ2-5; 7 positions match TRBD1. CDR3 length equals 15 residues. Germline-derived CDR1 and CDR2 are MNHNY and SVGAGI (reference sequence). V lost 2 bases, J lost 1 base, and 4 bases stayed unmatched. CDR3 loop: CASSYPGTVQETQYF. The CDR3 nucleotides are TGTGCCAGCAGTTACCCCGGGACAGTCCAAGAGACCCAGTACTTC.

This clone turned up a few times. The chain recombines TRBV19 with TRBJ1-4, with D unresolved. Deletions cut 5 bases from V and 2 bases from J, with 6 bases between. The germline V gene encodes CDR1 LNHDA and CDR2 SQIVND (reference sequence). The CDR3 runs 13 residues. Written as DNA, the CDR3 is TGTGCCAGTAGTCCAGCGACTAATGAAAAACTGTTTTTT. This encodes CASSPATNEKLFF.

The rearrangement joins TRBV6-5 to TRBJ1-5, with 7 bases that match TRBD1. Trimming took 7 bases from V and 7 from J; bases not matched to a gene: 10. The germline CDR1 and CDR2 sequences are MNHEY and SVGAGI. The CDR3 runs 14 residues. CDR3 sequence (DNA): TGTGCCAGCATCATTGGACAGGTTGGACAGCCCCAGCATTTT. Encoded protein: CASIIGQVGQPQHF.

This chain links TRBV6-6 with TRBJ2-7; TRBD1 might be the D (6 bases). Germline V lookup: CDR1 MNHNY, CDR2 SVGAGI (reference sequence). The V and J ends lost 8 bases and 3 bases respectively, with 11 bases between them. The CDR3 contains 12 residues. The CDR3 reads CASAEQGYEQYF. CDR3 nucleotide sequence: TGTGCCAGCGCGGAACAGGGCTACGAGCAGTACTTC.

This clone appeared once. The chain has TRBV5-5 and TRBJ2-4; possibly TRBD2 for D (5 bases). Per the germline V gene, CDR1 is SGHKS and CDR2 is YYEKEE (reference sequence). The CDR3 length is 16 residues. Trimming took 4 bases from V and 0 from J, leaving 14 bases between them. The CDR3 protein is CASSPSLAEAKNIQYF. In DNA form, the CDR3 reads TGTGCCAGCAGCCCTAGTCTAGCCGAAGCCAAAAACATTCAGTACTTC.

The chain uses TRBV4-3 and TRBJ1-4, with 8 positions matching TRBD1. Germline values: CDR1 LGHNA, CDR2 YSLEER. Losses at the gene ends were 5 bases for V and 6 bases for J; bases not matched to a gene: 8. The CDR3 is 15 amino acids. The DNA of the CDR3 is TGCGCCAGCAGCATCCAGACAGGGGTCGATGAAAAACTGTTTTTT. Protein: CASSIQTGVDEKLFF.

This chain connects TRBV19 to TRBJ2-7; D is unresolved. Germline-derived CDR1 and CDR2 are LNHDA and SQIVND (reference sequence). V dropped 6 bases and J dropped 3 bases, with 12 bases sitting between them. The length of the CDR3 is 13 residues. CDR3 bases: TGTGCCAGTAGCCGAGCAGGTTACTACGAGCAGTACTTC. This codes for CASSRAGYYEQYF. Drawing the rest from reference TRBV19 and TRBJ2-7, the complete variable domain is DGGITQSPKYLFRKEGQNVTLSCEQNLNHDAMYWYRQDPGQGLRLIYYSQIVNDFQKGDIAEGYSVSREKKESFPLTVTSAQKNPTAFYLCASSRAGYYEQYFGPGTRLTVT.

The chain uses TRBV10-2 and TRBJ1-4, with D hard to call. Germline CDR1 reads WSHSY; CDR2 reads SAAADI. The ends were cut back, 0 bases at V and 8 bases at J, with 19 bases in the middle. The CDR3 spans 17 residues. CDR3 bases: TGCGCCAGCAGTGAGTCGACTTTGGATCCAAGTGGCGAAAAACTGTTTTTT. Translating gives CASSESTLDPSGEKLFF.

This clone showed up just a few times. J is TRBJ1-4 and V is TRBV10-2; 9 bases align to TRBD1. Per germline, CDR1 WSHSY and CDR2 SAAADI. Germline trimming cut 7 bases from V and 4 bases from J; bases unmatched to any gene: 1. CDR3 size: 13 residues. The CDR3 region is CASMGQGNEKLFF. For the CDR3, the DNA is TGCGCCAGCATGGGACAGGGTAATGAAAAACTGTTTTTT.